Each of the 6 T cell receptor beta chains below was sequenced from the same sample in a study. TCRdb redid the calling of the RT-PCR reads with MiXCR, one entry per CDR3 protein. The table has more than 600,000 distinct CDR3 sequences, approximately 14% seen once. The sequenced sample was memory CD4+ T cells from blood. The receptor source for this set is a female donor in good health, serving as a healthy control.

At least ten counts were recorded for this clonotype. The CDR3 nucleotides are TGCAGCGTTGCGACAGTGACGGAGCAGTACTTC. Residues: CSVATVTEQYF. The genes are TRBV29-1 and TRBJ2-7, with D possibly being TRBD1 (5 bases). Looked up from germline, CDR1 is SQVTM and CDR2 is ANQGSEA. V gave up 4 bases and J gave up 7 bases, with 11 bases separating them. This CDR3 has 11 amino acids.

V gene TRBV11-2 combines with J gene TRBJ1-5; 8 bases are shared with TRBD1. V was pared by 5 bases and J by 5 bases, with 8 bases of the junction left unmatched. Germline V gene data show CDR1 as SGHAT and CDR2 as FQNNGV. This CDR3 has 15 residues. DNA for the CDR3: TGTGCCAGCAGCCCCCAGACAGGGGCTCATCAGCCCCAGCATTTT. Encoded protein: CASSPQTGAHQPQHF.

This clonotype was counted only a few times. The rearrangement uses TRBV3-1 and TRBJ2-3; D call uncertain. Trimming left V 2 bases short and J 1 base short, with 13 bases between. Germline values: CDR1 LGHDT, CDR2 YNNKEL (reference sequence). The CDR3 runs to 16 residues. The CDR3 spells CASSQSLGMGTDTQYF. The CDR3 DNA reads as TGTGCCAGCAGCCAAAGCCTTGGGATGGGCACAGATACGCAGTATTTT.

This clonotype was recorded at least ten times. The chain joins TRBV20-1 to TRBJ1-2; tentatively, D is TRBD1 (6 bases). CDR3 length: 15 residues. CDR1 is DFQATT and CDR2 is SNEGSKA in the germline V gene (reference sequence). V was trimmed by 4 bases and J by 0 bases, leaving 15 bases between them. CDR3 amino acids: CSATERTAPNYGYTF. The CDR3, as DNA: TGCAGTGCTACGGAGCGGACAGCCCCTAACTATGGCTACACCTTC.

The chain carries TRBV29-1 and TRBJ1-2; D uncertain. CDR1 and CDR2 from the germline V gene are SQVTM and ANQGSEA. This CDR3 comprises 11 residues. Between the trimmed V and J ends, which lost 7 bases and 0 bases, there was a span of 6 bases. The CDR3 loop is CSAHTNYGYTF. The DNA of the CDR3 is TGCAGCGCACATACTAACTATGGCTACACCTTC.

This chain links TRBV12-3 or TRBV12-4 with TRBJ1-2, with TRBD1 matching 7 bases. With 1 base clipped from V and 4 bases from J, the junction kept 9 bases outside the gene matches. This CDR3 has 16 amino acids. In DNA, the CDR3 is TGTGCCAGCAGTTTAGGACCGTCACAGGGGAGCTATGGCTACACCTTC. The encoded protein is CASSLGPSQGSYGYTF.